One and the same sample provided the 28 T cell receptor beta chains below, sequenced in a study of tumor-infiltrating lymphocytes in primary liver carcinoma. From approximately 0.5 ug of total RNA, TCR beta-specific cDNA was reverse-transcribed using a constant-region primer. Amplification in three nested multiplex PCR rounds with slightly modified ARM-PCR gave rise to TCR beta libraries. Use of TRBV1-TRBV30 forward primers with a C-beta reverse primer characterized the first two PCR rounds, which lasted ten to eleven cycles each. TCRdb called the multiplex PCR reads again in MiXCR, with one record for every CDR3 protein. Of 300,000 to 400,000 distinct CDR3 sequences listed, around three fifths are singletons. RNA isolated from unsorted whole blood supplied the blood RNA, with germline DNA also extracted. The sequenced material came from peripheral blood. These receptor sequences come from a man aged 40-49 years with primary liver carcinoma and hepatitis B virus infection.

This chain uses TRBV5-4 with TRBJ2-5; D assignment may be TRBD1 or TRBD2 (5 bases each). Germline CDR1 and CDR2: SGHNT and YYREEE (reference sequence). The CDR3 extends over 14 amino acids. V was shortened by 3 bases and J by 3 bases, with 12 bases between the two germline ends. CDR3 DNA: TGTGCCAGCAGCTCCCCGGGACGAGAAGAGACCCAGTACTTC. Encoded protein: CASSSPGREETQYF. The whole variable domain, remainder taken from reference TRBV5-4 and TRBJ2-5, is ETGVTQSPTHLIKTRGQQVTLRCSSQSGHNTVSWYQQALGQGPQFIFQYYREEENGRGNFPPRFSGLQFPNYSSELNVNALELDDSALYLCASSSPGREETQYFGPGTRLLVL.

Comments on this clonotype: The junction departs from germline at one end; a sequencing error may be responsible. The rearrangement uses TRBV11-2 and TRBJ2-7; D is possibly TRBD1 (6 bases). Germline V CDR1 and CDR2: SGHAT, FQNNGV. The CDR3 covers 15 residues. CDR3 nucleotide sequence: TGTGCCACCAGCGAGGGCAGGGGCACAGCCTACGAGCAGTACTTC. As protein: CATSEGRGTAYEQYF.

To note about this clonotype: Since a much larger clone is just one base distant, this may be a read error. V gene TRBV6-2 or TRBV6-3 combines with J gene TRBJ2-7; 11 bases fit TRBD2. The CDR3 runs 14 residues. Germline CDR1 is MNHEY and CDR2 is SVGEGT. CDR3 in DNA: TGTGTCAGCAGAGTAGCGGGAGGGCCAGACGAGCAGTACTTC. It specifies CVSRVAGGPDEQYF.

The J gene is TRBJ2-7, the V gene TRBV11-2; 9 nucleotides align to TRBD1. Losses at the gene ends were 6 bases for V and 8 bases for J; bases not matched to a gene: 14. Germline CDR1 and CDR2: SGHAT and FQNNGV. The CDR3 extends over 15 amino acids. This CDR3 reads CASRLTTRTGDQQYF. The CDR3 nucleotides read TGTGCCAGCAGGTTAACCACCCGGACAGGGGACCAGCAGTACTTC.

To note about this clonotype: The conserved phenylalanine or tryptophan is not found at the CDR3 terminus, so this likely reflects a read error. CDR3 sequence: CASSAPRGTHFSNYGYTS. The CDR3 bases are TGTGCCAGCAGTGCGCCCCGGGGCACCCATTTTTCTAACTATGGCTACACCTCC. V usage is TRBV28 and J usage is TRBJ1-2; TRBD1 is a possible D gene (5 bases). V shed 5 bases and J shed 0 bases, with 22 bases lying between them. Germline V gene sequence: CDR1 MDHEN, CDR2 SYDVKM. The CDR3 sequence is 18 residues long.

As concerns this clonotype: One end of the junction varies from germline; a read error may be responsible. CDR3 coding DNA: TGTGCCAGCAACGAACGAGGAGCGATCACTGAAGCATTCTTT. It codes for CASNERGAITEAFF. V and J are TRBV6-2 or TRBV6-3 and TRBJ1-1, with unresolved D. Germline V gene sequence: CDR1 MNHEY, CDR2 SVGEGT. This CDR3 spans 14 amino acids.

As regards this clonotype: This may come from a read error, since a much larger clone is one base off. The CDR3 does not close with the conserved phenylalanine or tryptophan, likely indicating a read error. The chain joins TRBV11-1 to TRBJ2-7; weak D call: TRBD1 (6 bases). This CDR3 is 17 amino acids long. Trimming left V 4 bases short and J 2 bases short, with 21 bases between. The germline V gene encodes CDR1 SGHAT and CDR2 FQDESV (reference sequence). The CDR3 spells CASSWAGQPGNTYEQYP. DNA of the CDR3: TGTGCCAGCAGCTGGGCCGGACAGCCCGGCAATACCTACGAGCAGTACCCC.

The gene calls are TRBV6-5 and TRBJ2-1, with D perhaps being TRBD1 or TRBD2 (5 bases each). Trimming removed 10 bases from V and 2 bases from J, with 18 bases in between. The CDR3 is 15 amino acids. Looked up from germline, CDR1 is MNHEY and CDR2 is SVGAGI. DNA for the CDR3: TGTGCCAACAGCGTCACGAGGGGCCCCTACAATGAGCAGTTCTTC. As protein: CANSVTRGPYNEQFF.

Regarding this clonotype: A much larger clone differs by one base, so this may be a read error. Without the conserved terminal phenylalanine or tryptophan, this CDR3 likely stems from a read error. V usage is TRBV5-6 and J usage is TRBJ1-1, with TRBD1 matching 9 bases. The germline V gene encodes CDR1 SGHDT and CDR2 YYEEEE. The CDR3 has 14 amino acids. V dropped 0 bases and J dropped 10; count of bases not matched to a gene: 7. CDR3 sequence: CASSLGTGVFGAFI. The CDR3 DNA reads TGTGCCAGCAGCTTGGGGACAGGGGTTTTTGGAGCTTTCATT.

This clonotype was recorded once. The junction departs from the called germline gene at one end, perhaps through a read error. The chain uses TRBV4-1 and TRBJ2-7; maybe TRBD2 (6 bases). CDR1 MGHRA and CDR2 YSYEKL come from the germline V gene. This CDR3 is 19 amino acids long. CDR3 amino acids: CANSQDPSVTTPSSYEQYF. DNA of the CDR3: TGCGCCAACAGCCAAGATCCTAGCGTGACAACCCCCTCCTCCTACGAGCAGTACTTC.

With respect to this clonotype: At one boundary the junction diverges from the germline segment, which might be a read error. The chain carries TRBV11-2 and TRBJ2-7, with D possibly called TRBD1 or TRBD2 (6 bases each). From germline, CDR1 is SGHAT and CDR2 FQNNGV. The CDR3 loop spans 13 amino acids. The CDR3 protein is CARSLGGGYEQYF. CDR3 in DNA: TGTGCCAGAAGCTTAGGAGGGGGTTACGAGCAGTACTTC. Full variable domain (missing parts from reference TRBV11-2 and TRBJ2-7): EAGVAQSPRYKIIEKRQSVAFWCNPISGHATLYWYQQILGQGPKLLIQFQNNGVVDDSQLPKDRFSAERLKGVDSTLKIQPAKLEDSAVYLCARSLGGGYEQYFGPGTRLTVT.

On this clonotype itself: The conserved phenylalanine or tryptophan is not found at the CDR3 terminus, so this likely reflects a read error. The DNA is omitted, as the CDR3 cannot be located on it reliably, and the CDR3 follows TCRdb's listing. This sequence joins TRBV21-1 and TRBJ2-1; the tabulated D call, TRBD2, remains unverified against the DNA. TRBV21-1 is recorded as a pseudogene. The CDR3 numbers 16 amino acids, ends counted. CDR3 residues: CASSLRPSGHYNEQFS.

As regards this clonotype: The junction departs from the called germline gene at one end, perhaps through a read error. The chain recombines TRBV29-1 with TRBJ1-1; weak D call: TRBD1 (6 bases). The CDR3 runs to 12 residues. Germline V CDR1 and CDR2: SQVTM, ANQGSEA. The CDR3 sequence: CSVGAPAAEAFF. The CDR3 DNA sequence: TGCAGCGTGGGGGCTCCCGCTGCTGAAGCCTTCTTT. Using reference TRBV29-1 and TRBJ1-1 for the parts outside the CDR3, the full variable domain is SAVISQKPSRDICQRGTSLTIQCQVDSQVTMMFWYRQQPGQSLTLIATANQGSEATYESGFVIDKFPISRPNLTFSTLTVSNMSPEDSSIYLCSVGAPAAEAFFGQGTRLTVV.

The chain combines TRBV12-5 with TRBJ2-7; TRBD1 matches at 10 bases. Germline V lookup: CDR1 LGHNT, CDR2 FRNRAP. The length of the CDR3 is 15 residues. Germline trimming cut 5 bases from V and 8 bases from J; bases unmatched to any gene: 12. The CDR3: CASGPPGQGNDKQYF. The DNA of the CDR3 is TGTGCTAGTGGTCCGCCGGGACAGGGGAACGACAAGCAGTACTTC.

As concerns this clonotype: A clone one base away is much larger, so this may be a read error. J is TRBJ1-2 and V is TRBV6-6; D remains ambiguous. From germline, CDR1 is MNHNY and CDR2 SVGAGI (reference sequence). There are 13 residues in the CDR3. Trimming removed 6 bases from V and 3 bases from J, with 11 bases in between. The DNA of the CDR3 is TGTGCCAGCAGATACAGCCGAGACTATGGCTACACCTTC. Translation: CASRYSRDYGYTF.

To note about this clonotype: Sequence at one end of the junction differs from germline and may be a read error. The chain recombines TRBV6-2 or TRBV6-3 with TRBJ2-1; no definite D call. Germline-derived CDR1 and CDR2 are MNHEY and SVGEGT. This CDR3 spans 11 amino acids. CDR3 in amino acids: CSSSYRASLFF. CDR3 DNA sequence: TGTTCCAGCAGTTATCGTGCCTCCCTGTTCTTC.

This clonotype was detected only once. At one of its ends the junction is not consistent with the germline gene, which may arise from a read error. The gene calls are TRBV11-2 and TRBJ2-2; D might be TRBD2 (5 bases). Germline V CDR1 and CDR2: SGHAT, FQNNGV. CDR3 length: 13 residues. The CDR3 bases are TGTGCCAGCAGCATAGCTTTAACCGGGGAGCTGTCTTTT. Its protein is CASSIALTGELSF.

V usage is TRBV11-2 and J usage is TRBJ2-1; TRBD2 aligns across 13 bases. With V trimmed by 11 bases and J by 0 bases, 10 bases remained unmatched. This CDR3 has 17 residues. The V gene's germline CDR1 is SGHAT and CDR2 FQNNGV. CDR3: CAGNPRTSGSSYNEQFF. The CDR3 region has the DNA TGTGCCGGCAACCCCCGGACTAGCGGGAGCTCCTACAATGAGCAGTTCTTC.

With regard to this clonotype: Given a much more abundant clone one base away, this may be a read error. CDR3 DNA sequence: TGTGCCATCAGTGGGGGAGCGGGAGCGGGGACAAATGCGCAGTATTTT. This codes for CAISGGAGAGTNAQYF. The chain has TRBV10-3 and TRBJ2-3; TRBD2 agrees at 8 bases. The CDR3 is 16 amino acids. Trimming at V came to 4 bases and at J to 10 bases, leaving 16 bases not matched to a gene. Per the germline V gene, CDR1 is ENHRY and CDR2 is SYGVKD.

The chain combines TRBV7-9 with TRBJ2-3; possibly TRBD2 for D (5 bases). Germline V lookup: CDR1 SEHNR, CDR2 FQNEAQ (reference sequence). The CDR3 sequence is 13 residues long. The V gene lost 5 bases and the J gene lost 2 bases, with 8 bases spanning the gap. CDR3 region: CASSADYTDTQYF. The CDR3 nucleotides are TGTGCCAGCAGCGCAGACTACACAGATACGCAGTATTTT.

This chain uses TRBV11-2 with TRBJ2-7; D might be TRBD2 (5 bases). Germline CDR1 SGHAT, CDR2 FQNNGV. The CDR3 extends over 15 amino acids. V lost 5 bases to trimming and J lost 1 base, with 15 bases between them. CDR3 nucleotides: TGTGCCAGCAGCGTATCCAGCGGCTTTTCCTACGAGCAGTACTTC. Residues: CASSVSSGFSYEQYF. Supplemented by reference TRBV11-2 and TRBJ2-7, the full variable domain reads EAGVAQSPRYKIIEKRQSVAFWCNPISGHATLYWYQQILGQGPKLLIQFQNNGVVDDSQLPKDRFSAERLKGVDSTLKIQPAKLEDSAVYLCASSVSSGFSYEQYFGPGTRLTVT.

This chain connects TRBV11-2 to TRBJ2-7; D possibly corresponds to TRBD2 (5 bases). Germline values: CDR1 SGHAT, CDR2 FQNNGV. The CDR3 contains 12 residues. The CDR3 sequence is CFSSLAPLEQYF. DNA for the CDR3: TGTTTCAGCAGCTTAGCGCCTCTAGAGCAGTACTTC.

This clonotype was seen only a few times. The chain employs TRBV5-4 and TRBJ1-5; unclear D gene. CDR3 size: 13 residues. Trimming shortened V by 4 bases and J by 5 bases, and 10 bases separated the two germline ends. Germline loops: CDR1 SGHNT, CDR2 YYREEE (reference sequence). In DNA form, the CDR3 reads TGTGCCAGCAGCCCTGGTCTAGATCAGCCCCAGCATTTT. Protein: CASSPGLDQPQHF.

This clonotype has at least ten counts. Germline and junction disagree at one end, which may indicate a read error. The chain recombines TRBV11-2 with TRBJ2-5; no definite D call. Germline V gene data show CDR1 as SGHAT and CDR2 as FQNNGV. CDR3 size: 15 residues. The CDR3 coding sequence is TGTGCCAGCAGCTTAGGTGGTATCCCCCGAGAGGCCCAGTACTTC. Translation gives CASSLGGIPREAQYF.

Notes on this clonotype: At one of its ends the junction is not consistent with the germline gene, which may arise from a read error. This rearrangement joins TRBV12-3 or TRBV12-4 to TRBJ2-7, with a tentative D call TRBD2 (7 bases). The CDR3 consists of 16 residues. The CDR3 protein is CASSFRGAGVSCEQYF. The CDR3 DNA reads TGTGCCAGCAGTTTTAGGGGGGCGGGGGTCTCCTGCGAGCAGTACTTC.

This sequence joins TRBV2 and TRBJ2-1, with D tentatively TRBD2 (5 bases). This CDR3 contains 15 residues. CDR1 is SNHLY, CDR2 FYNNEI, per germline. The V end lost 7 bases, the J end lost 0 bases, and 13 bases lay between the germline ends. CDR3 loop: CASMWWESSYNEQFF. The CDR3 nucleotides are TGTGCCAGCATGTGGTGGGAGAGCTCCTACAATGAGCAGTTCTTC.

For this clonotype: A read error may explain this, as a much larger clone is one base away. J is TRBJ2-7 and V is TRBV4-1; a weak D match, TRBD1 (5 bases). The CDR3 runs to 15 residues. The germline CDR1 and CDR2 sequences are MGHRA and YSYEKL. CDR3 sequence (DNA): TGCACCAGCAGCCAAGATCGCTGGCAGGGCAACGAGCAGTACTTC. Its protein product is CTSSQDRWQGNEQYF.

About this clonotype: At one of its ends the junction is not consistent with the germline gene, which may arise from a read error. The V and J genes are TRBV11-2 and TRBJ2-3; 11 nucleotides line up with TRBD2. The CDR3 contains 16 residues. Germline V gene data show CDR1 as SGHAT and CDR2 as FQNNGV. CDR3 DNA: TGTGCCAGCAACCAGGGACTAGCGGAAGACACAGATACGCATTATTTT. Protein product: CASNQGLAEDTDTHYF.